The next 28 T cell receptor beta chains were all read from a single sample in a study of blood T cells in healthy people across ages. A J-beta primer mix and a sample-barcoded 5' primer were used in a second PCR of about 7 to 12 cycles. TCRdb fed the 5' RACE reads into MiXCR, producing one record per CDR3 protein. This table has about 670,000 distinct CDR3 sequences, about 43% appearing once. The sequenced sample was blood. These TCRs come from a man older than 75 in good health.

The J gene is TRBJ2-7, the V gene TRBV7-2; perhaps TRBD2 as D (6 bases). The V gene's germline CDR1 is SGHTA and CDR2 FQGNSA. V lost 2 bases, J lost 4 bases, and 9 bases lay in between. The CDR3 consists of 13 residues. The CDR3 DNA reads TGTGCCAGCAGCTTAATGGAGGGGTACGAGCAGTACTTC. This codes for CASSLMEGYEQYF. The whole variable domain, remainder taken from reference TRBV7-2 and TRBJ2-7, is GAGVSQSPSNKVTEKGKDVELRCDPISGHTALYWYRQSLGQGLEFLIYFQGNSAPDKSGLPSDRFSAERTGGSVSTLTIQRTQQEDSAVYLCASSLMEGYEQYFGPGTRLTVT.

A few counts support this clonotype. The rearrangement uses TRBV28 and TRBJ2-5; 7 bases agree with TRBD1. The CDR3 is 15 residues long. V was pared by 6 bases and J by 5 bases, with 12 bases of the junction left unmatched. CDR1 and CDR2 (germline): MDHEN, SYDVKM. CDR3: CASSPQSTGLETQYF. CDR3 coding DNA: TGTGCCAGCAGCCCTCAGTCGACAGGGCTGGAGACCCAGTACTTC.

The chain joins TRBV27 to TRBJ2-5; 8 nucleotides match TRBD1. The J call is in doubt because the DNA end fits TRBJ2-7 better. CDR3 length: 14 amino acids. CDR1 and CDR2 (germline): MNHEY, SMNVEV (reference sequence). Here the CDR3 DNA reads TGTGCCAGCATCCTGCCGGGACAGGTGTTCGAGCAGTACTTC. It encodes CASILPGQVFEQYF.

The gene calls are TRBV10-1 and TRBJ2-3; the D gene is possibly TRBD2 (5 bases). V was clipped by 5 bases and J by 8 bases, with 8 bases between them. CDR1 and CDR2 from the germline V gene are WNHNN and SYGVQD (reference sequence). The CDR3 sequence is 11 residues long. The CDR3 DNA reads as TGCGCCAGCAGTCGGGGTGGTACGCAGTATTTT. Residues: CASSRGGTQYF.

The chain recombines TRBV20-1 with TRBJ2-5; 13 positions match TRBD2. Losses at the gene ends were 4 bases for V and 11 bases for J; bases not matched to a gene: 13. The CDR3 consists of 15 residues. The germline CDR1 and CDR2 sequences are DFQATT and SNEGSKA (reference sequence). The CDR3 loop is CSANYGTSGDNEQYF. CDR3 sequence (DNA): TGCAGTGCTAACTACGGGACTAGCGGGGACAATGAGCAGTACTTC.

This chain links TRBV28 with TRBJ2-4; 11 nucleotides line up with TRBD2. The J call may be in error: the DNA end matches TRBJ2-7 better. The germline V gene encodes CDR1 MDHEN and CDR2 SYDVKM. The CDR3 runs to 15 residues. CDR3 DNA sequence: TGTGCCAGCAGTCCTAGCGGGAGGCCTCCCTACGAGCAGTACTTC. It codes for CASSPSGRPPYEQYF.

This clonotype showed up just a few times. This rearrangement joins TRBV6-5 to TRBJ2-5, with TRBD1 as a possible D gene (6 bases). Germline-derived CDR1 and CDR2 are MNHEY and SVGAGI. This CDR3 contains 13 residues. Trimming took 6 bases from V and 5 from J, leaving 13 bases between them. The DNA for the CDR3 is TGTGCCAGCAGAATACAGGGACGGGAGACCCAGTACTTC. Protein: CASRIQGRETQYF.

This clonotype came up a few times. The chain carries TRBV7-9 and TRBJ1-1; a weak D match, TRBD1 (6 bases). V lost 4 bases and J lost 1, with 10 bases in between. Germline CDR1 SEHNR, CDR2 FQNEAQ (reference sequence). CDR3 length: 14 amino acids. CDR3 coding DNA: TGTGCCAGCAGCTCCAGGACAGCGAACACTGAAGCTTTCTTT. Its protein product is CASSSRTANTEAFF.

This clonotype was seen once. The V gene is TRBV24-1, the J gene TRBJ1-5, with a possible D match to TRBD1 (6 bases). The CDR3 runs to 16 residues. V gave up 4 bases and J gave up 2 bases, with 14 bases separating them. CDR1 is KGHDR and CDR2 is SFDVKD in the germline V gene. The CDR3 region has the DNA TGTGCCACCAGTGACTCCGGACAGCCTCGCAATCAGCCCCAGCATTTT. Translated: CATSDSGQPRNQPQHF.

This clonotype has only a few counts. The V and J genes are TRBV7-9 and TRBJ2-3; D perhaps matches TRBD2 (6 bases). Germline lookup yields CDR1 SEHNR and CDR2 FQNEAQ (reference sequence). The CDR3 sequence is 16 residues long. V was cut by 0 bases and J by 2 bases, with 12 bases left in between. CDR3 loop: CASSLARDLNTDTQYF. CDR3 nucleotide sequence: TGTGCCAGCAGCTTAGCGCGGGACTTGAACACAGATACGCAGTATTTT.

V usage is TRBV9 and J usage is TRBJ1-4; D is undetermined. Germline CDR1 SGDLS, CDR2 YYNGEE. This CDR3 is 14 amino acids long. The germline V and J ends were trimmed by 2 bases and 5 bases, with 10 bases remaining between them. CDR3 nucleotides: TGTGCCAGCAGCGTCGGTCTGGGAAATGAAAAACTGTTTTTT. Translation gives CASSVGLGNEKLFF.

This clonotype was detected only a few times. J is TRBJ2-3 and V is TRBV2, with TRBD1 matching 9 bases. The CDR3 is 15 amino acids. Germline V CDR1 and CDR2: SNHLY, FYNNEI. V was clipped by 5 bases and J by 1 base; unmatched bases: 4. The CDR3 coding sequence is TGTGCCAGCAGTCGCGACAGGGGGGGCACAGATACGCAGTATTTT. Translated, it gives CASSRDRGGTDTQYF.

Remarks on this clonotype: A read error may be the cause here, since a much bigger clone is one base away. The chain couples TRBV13 to TRBJ2-4; 7 nucleotides line up with TRBD2. Germline V gene data show CDR1 as PRHDT and CDR2 as FYEKMQ (reference sequence). The ends lost 2 bases at V and 13 bases at J; junction bases unmatched: 20. The CDR3 sequence is 17 residues long. CDR3 in amino acids: CASSLTASGARLYGQYF. In DNA, the CDR3 is TGTGCCAGCAGCTTAACGGCTAGCGGAGCCCGACTCTACGGGCAGTACTTC.

This chain joins TRBV4-2 and TRBJ2-7; TRBD1 is a possible D gene (6 bases). The CDR3 extends over 14 amino acids. The V gene's germline CDR1 is LGHNA and CDR2 YNFKEQ. Trimming left V 2 bases short and J 6 bases short, with 14 bases between. The CDR3 region is CASSQPGQRSEQYF. The CDR3 nucleotides are TGTGCCAGCAGCCAACCGGGACAACGTTCCGAGCAGTACTTC.

V and J are TRBV29-1 and TRBJ2-3; D remains ambiguous. This CDR3 is built from 15 residues. In germline, CDR1 is SQVTM, CDR2 ANQGSEA. The V gene lost 0 bases and the J gene lost 2 bases, with 12 bases spanning the gap. The CDR3 loop reads CSVEEGRPSTDTQYF. CDR3 DNA: TGCAGCGTTGAAGAAGGCAGGCCATCCACAGATACGCAGTATTTT.

The chain employs TRBV3-1 and TRBJ2-6; D is ambiguous. Deletions cut 2 bases from V and 0 bases from J, with 11 bases between. In germline, CDR1 is LGHDT, CDR2 YNNKEL (reference sequence). CDR3 length equals 17 residues. CDR3 amino acids: CASSQRKGNSGANVLTF. Written as DNA, the CDR3 is TGTGCCAGCAGCCAAAGAAAAGGGAACTCTGGGGCCAACGTCCTGACTTTC. The full variable domain, with the rest looked up from reference TRBV3-1 and TRBJ2-6, is DTAVSQTPKYLVTQMGNDKSIKCEQNLGHDTMYWYKQDSKKFLKIMFSYNNKELIINETVPNRFSPKSPDKAHLNLHINSLELGDSAVYFCASSQRKGNSGANVLTFGAGSRLTVL.

J is TRBJ2-5 and V is TRBV7-9; 8 bases map to TRBD1. With the DNA end fitting TRBJ2-7 better, the J assignment may be wrong. The CDR3 consists of 16 residues. Germline CDR1 SEHNR, CDR2 FQNEAQ (reference sequence). The CDR3 loop is CASRSRWAQGAYEQYF. For the CDR3, the DNA is TGTGCCAGCAGGTCACGCTGGGCACAGGGGGCCTACGAGCAGTACTTC.

This clonotype appeared a few times. This chain uses TRBV7-2 with TRBJ2-5, with no clear D. The CDR3 spans 15 residues. V lost 1 base and J 5 bases, leaving 14 bases between the germline ends. Germline V CDR1 and CDR2: SGHTA, FQGNSA. CDR3 sequence: CASSLVPRVDETQYF. The CDR3 DNA follows: TGTGCCAGCAGCTTAGTCCCTAGGGTAGATGAGACCCAGTACTTC.

This clonotype was observed at least ten times. The chain carries TRBV4-2 and TRBJ2-4; D not certain. The tail of the sequence fits TRBJ2-7 better, so the J call may be wrong. The CDR3 spans 14 residues. CDR1 and CDR2 from the germline V gene are LGHNA and YNFKEQ. The CDR3 DNA follows: TGTGCCAGCAGCCAAGGAGGACCAGCTTACGAGCAGTACTTC. Translation: CASSQGGPAYEQYF.

Regarding this clonotype: The junction differs from germline at one of its ends, possibly a read error. The chain is built from TRBV7-2 and TRBJ1-5; 7 bases agree with TRBD1. This CDR3 contains 13 residues. CDR1 SGHTA and CDR2 FQGNSA come from the germline V gene. This chain's CDR3 is CASSPQGDQPQHF. CDR3 nucleotide sequence: TGTGCCAGCAGCCCGCAGGGGGACCAGCCTCAGCATTTT.

This sequence joins TRBV30 and TRBJ2-7; TRBD2 agrees at 7 bases. The last part of the DNA fits TRBJ2-5 better; the J call may be wrong. The CDR3 runs 15 residues. Germline assignment: CDR1 GTSNPN and CDR2 SVGIG (reference sequence). The CDR3 bases are TGTGCCTGGAGTGTAGGGGACTACAGTCGGGAGACCCAGTACTTC. It encodes CAWSVGDYSRETQYF.

This clonotype was seen a handful of times. The chain links TRBV6-2 or TRBV6-3 to TRBJ2-5; 13 bases match TRBD2. Trimming at V came to 6 bases and at J to 4 bases, leaving 8 bases not matched to a gene. Looked up from germline, CDR1 is MNHEY and CDR2 is SVGEGT. The CDR3 has 16 residues. The CDR3 DNA reads as TGTGCCAGCAGCCTCTGGACTAGCGGGAGTGGAGAGACCCAGTACTTC. Translation: CASSLWTSGSGETQYF.

The gene calls are TRBV5-4 and TRBJ2-1, with 13 bases identical to TRBD2. V was pared by 4 bases and J by 7 bases, with 8 bases of the junction left unmatched. This CDR3 comprises 16 residues. In germline, CDR1 is SGHNT, CDR2 YYREEE (reference sequence). CDR3 DNA: TGTGCCAGCAGCGCTCCGACTAGCGGGAGGTTAAATGAGCAGTTCTTC. This codes for CASSAPTSGRLNEQFF.

The rearrangement joins TRBV6-2 or TRBV6-3 to TRBJ2-7; D gene uncertain. There are 14 residues in the CDR3. V shed 3 bases and J shed 3 bases, with 12 bases lying between them. CDR1 MNHEY and CDR2 SVGEGT come from the germline V gene. The CDR3: CASSYYGTVYEQYF. In nucleotides, the CDR3 is TGTGCCAGCAGTTATTACGGAACAGTCTACGAGCAGTACTTC.

This clonotype was observed many times. The genes are TRBV5-1 and TRBJ2-5, with TRBD2 matching 9 bases. J was trimmed by 5 bases and V by 7 bases; bases with no gene match: 9. This CDR3 spans 14 amino acids. The germline V gene has CDR1 SGHRS and CDR2 YFSETQ. The CDR3 spells CASRTGLASETQYF. The CDR3 bases are TGCGCCAGCCGGACCGGACTAGCGTCGGAGACCCAGTACTTC.

The chain uses TRBV7-2 and TRBJ2-3; 8 bases are a match to TRBD2. The ends lost 7 bases at V and 4 bases at J; junction bases unmatched: 7. CDR3 length: 14 amino acids. From germline, CDR1 is SGHTA and CDR2 FQGNSA. The CDR3 DNA reads as TGTGCCAGCATGCTAGCGGGTTTGGCAGATACGCAGTATTTT. Residues: CASMLAGLADTQYF.

This clonotype has at least ten counts. V and J are TRBV29-1 and TRBJ2-2; the D gene is possibly TRBD1 (6 bases). Trimming pared 4 bases from V and 6 bases from J, leaving 12 bases between. The CDR3 loop spans 13 amino acids. Per the germline V gene, CDR1 is SQVTM and CDR2 is ANQGSEA. The CDR3 coding sequence is TGCAGCGTTGTGACAGGAAGGGCCGGGGAGCTGTTTTTT. This sequence encodes CSVVTGRAGELFF.

There are a few counts of this clonotype. This chain joins TRBV27 and TRBJ2-7, with TRBD2 matching over 10 bases. The V segment lost 4 bases and the J segment 2 bases; nucleotides outside the gene matches: 5. The CDR3 sequence is 15 residues long. The germline gives CDR1 MNHEY, CDR2 SMNVEV (reference sequence). CDR3 sequence reads: CASSSLAGDAYEQYF. Here the CDR3 DNA reads TGTGCCAGCAGTTCCCTAGCGGGGGACGCCTACGAGCAGTACTTC.